A selection of T cell receptor beta chains follows, all from one sample in a study of blood T cells in healthy people across ages. Via MiXCR, TCRdb re-called the 5' RACE reads, giving one row per CDR3 protein. The table lists approximately 1,700,000 distinct CDR3 sequences, more than 35% of them singletons, with 20% to 25% in the top ten. The specimen was blood. These receptors were collected from a human donor in good health. The CDR3 runs from the conserved cysteine through the conserved F or W.

v_gene	j_gene	CDR3aa
TRBV2	TRBJ2-3	CASSDGFPTDTQYF
TRBV12-3/TRBV12-4	TRBJ1-2	CASSISRDRLYGYTF
TRBV10-3	TRBJ1-2	CAISESAYGYTF
TRBV20-1	TRBJ1-2	CSARDGKGFRYGYTF
TRBV7-6	TRBJ2-1	CASSFVRNEQFF
TRBV4-1	TRBJ2-2	CASSQKQGDTGELFF
TRBV6-5	TRBJ2-3	CASSYLTTGLDTQYF
TRBV28	TRBJ2-1	CASRRKSEQFF
TRBV7-2	TRBJ2-5	CASNRAYLETQYF
TRBV29-1	TRBJ1-2	CSVGGEAGYTF
TRBV10-2	TRBJ2-1	CASSGREQFF
TRBV11-2	TRBJ2-1	CASSSDWGLAANEQFF
TRBV5-1	TRBJ1-2	CASSLSQGAIDYTF
TRBV6-2/TRBV6-3	TRBJ2-3	CASSYLTGASLTDTQYF
TRBV7-9	TRBJ2-2	CTSSYRQNTGELFF
TRBV6-1	TRBJ1-5	CASTPMDREGLYSNQPQHF
TRBV4-3	TRBJ1-6	CASSQDTGSYSPLHF
TRBV6-6	TRBJ1-5	CASSYLTGPNQPQHF
TRBV12-3/TRBV12-4	TRBJ2-1	CASTLGDRGRFF
TRBV15	TRBJ1-4	CATSREVEGKLFF
TRBV28	TRBJ2-7	CASSLTPPSGVLYEQYF
TRBV20-1	TRBJ2-5	CSARAVGTQYF
TRBV29-1	TRBJ2-1	CSAGARREDEQFF
TRBV20-1	TRBJ1-1	CSARDKDTGHGNTEAFF
TRBV7-8	TRBJ2-7	CASSPLAGSDYEQYF
TRBV14	TRBJ1-1	CASSQRRGTENTEAFF